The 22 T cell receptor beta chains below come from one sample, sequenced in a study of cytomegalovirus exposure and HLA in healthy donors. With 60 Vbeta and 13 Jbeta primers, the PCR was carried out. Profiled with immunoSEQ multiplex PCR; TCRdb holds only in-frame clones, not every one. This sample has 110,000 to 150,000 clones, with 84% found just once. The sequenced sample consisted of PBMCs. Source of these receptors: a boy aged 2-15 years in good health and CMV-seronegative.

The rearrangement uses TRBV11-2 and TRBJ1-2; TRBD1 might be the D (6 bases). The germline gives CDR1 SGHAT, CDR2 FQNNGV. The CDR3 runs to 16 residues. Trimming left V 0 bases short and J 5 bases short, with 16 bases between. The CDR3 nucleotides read TGTGCCAGCAGCTTAGATCCGTACAGGGAAGCTTATGGCTACACCTTC. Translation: CASSLDPYREAYGYTF.

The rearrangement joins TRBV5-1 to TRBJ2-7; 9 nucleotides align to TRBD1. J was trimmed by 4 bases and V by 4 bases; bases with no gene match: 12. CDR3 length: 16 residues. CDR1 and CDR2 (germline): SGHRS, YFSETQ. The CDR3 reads CASSMEGTGKIYEQYF. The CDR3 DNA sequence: TGCGCCAGCAGCATGGAAGGGACAGGGAAGATATACGAGCAGTACTTC.

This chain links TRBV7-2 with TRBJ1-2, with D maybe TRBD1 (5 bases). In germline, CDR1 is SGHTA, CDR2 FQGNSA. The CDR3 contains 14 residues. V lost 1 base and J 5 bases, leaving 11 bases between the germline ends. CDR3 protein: CASSLVTSGYGYTF. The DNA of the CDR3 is TGTGCCAGCAGCTTAGTTACCTCAGGGTATGGCTACACCTTC.

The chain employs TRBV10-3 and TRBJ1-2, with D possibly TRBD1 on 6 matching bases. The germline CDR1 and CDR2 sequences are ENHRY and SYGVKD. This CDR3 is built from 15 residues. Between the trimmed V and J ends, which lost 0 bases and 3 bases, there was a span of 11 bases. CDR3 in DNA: TGTGCCATCAGTGAGTCGCAGGGGAATGACTATGGCTACACCTTC. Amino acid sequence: CAISESQGNDYGYTF.

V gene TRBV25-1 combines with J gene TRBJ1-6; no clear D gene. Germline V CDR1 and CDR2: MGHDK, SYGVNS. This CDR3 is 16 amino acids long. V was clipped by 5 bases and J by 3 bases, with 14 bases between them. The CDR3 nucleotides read TGTGCCAGCAGTATTCTCAGGACTAACTATAATTCACCCCTCCACTTT. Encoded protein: CASSILRTNYNSPLHF.

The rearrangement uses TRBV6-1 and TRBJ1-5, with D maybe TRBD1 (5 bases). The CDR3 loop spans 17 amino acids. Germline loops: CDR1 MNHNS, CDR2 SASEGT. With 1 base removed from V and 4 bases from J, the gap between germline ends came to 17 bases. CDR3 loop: CASSEDGVAGENQPQHF. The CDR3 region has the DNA TGTGCCAGCAGTGAAGACGGAGTTGCGGGGGAAAATCAGCCCCAGCATTTT.

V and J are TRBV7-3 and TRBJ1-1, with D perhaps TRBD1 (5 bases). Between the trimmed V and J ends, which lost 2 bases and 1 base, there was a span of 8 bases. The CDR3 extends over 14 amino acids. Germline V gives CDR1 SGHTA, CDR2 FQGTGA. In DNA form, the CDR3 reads TGTGCCAGCAGCTTAGACAGATGGAACACTGAAGCTTTCTTT. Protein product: CASSLDRWNTEAFF.

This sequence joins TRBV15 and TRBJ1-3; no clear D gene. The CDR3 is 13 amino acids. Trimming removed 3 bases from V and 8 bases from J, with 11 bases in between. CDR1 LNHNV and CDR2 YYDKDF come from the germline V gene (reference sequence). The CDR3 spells CATSSEMRDTIYF. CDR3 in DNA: TGTGCCACCAGCAGTGAGATGAGAGACACCATATATTTT. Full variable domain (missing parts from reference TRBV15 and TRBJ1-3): DAMVIQNPRYQVTQFGKPVTLSCSQTLNHNVMYWYQQKSSQAPKLLFHYYDKDFNNEADTPDNFQSRRPNTSFCFLDIRSPGLGDTAMYLCATSSEMRDTIYFGEGSWLTVV.

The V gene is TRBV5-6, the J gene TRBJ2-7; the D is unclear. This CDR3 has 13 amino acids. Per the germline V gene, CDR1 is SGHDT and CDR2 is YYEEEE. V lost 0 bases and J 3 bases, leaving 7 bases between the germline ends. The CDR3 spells CASSLGPYYEQYF. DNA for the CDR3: TGTGCCAGCAGCTTGGGTCCCTACTACGAGCAGTACTTC.

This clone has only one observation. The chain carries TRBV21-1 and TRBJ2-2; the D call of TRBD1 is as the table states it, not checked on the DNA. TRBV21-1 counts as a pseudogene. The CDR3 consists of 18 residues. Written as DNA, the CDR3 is TGTGCCAGCAGCAAGAGACCGGGACAGGGTTTGAACACCGGGGAGCTGTTTTTT. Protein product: CASSKRPGQGLNTGELFF.

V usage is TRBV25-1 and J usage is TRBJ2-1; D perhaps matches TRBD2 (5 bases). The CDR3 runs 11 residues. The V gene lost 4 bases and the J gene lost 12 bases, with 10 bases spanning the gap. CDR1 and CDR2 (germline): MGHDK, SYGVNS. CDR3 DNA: TGTGCCAGCAGTGCCACAGAGGGGCAGTTCTTC. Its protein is CASSATEGQFF.

CDR3 sequence (DNA): TGTGCCAGCAGCTCGTCCGACAGGGGGCGAACAGATACGCAGTATTTT. This sequence encodes CASSSSDRGRTDTQYF. The V call is TRBV13, the J call TRBJ2-3; 10 bases are shared with TRBD1. Germline trimming cut 4 bases from V and 3 bases from J; bases unmatched to any gene: 7. Germline V gene lookup returns CDR1 PRHDT and CDR2 FYEKMQ (reference sequence). This CDR3 region has 16 residues.

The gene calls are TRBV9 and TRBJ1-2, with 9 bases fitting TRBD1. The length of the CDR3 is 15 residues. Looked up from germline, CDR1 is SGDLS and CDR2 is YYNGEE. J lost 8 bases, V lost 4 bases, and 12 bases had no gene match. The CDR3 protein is CASSPFHRGLRGYTF. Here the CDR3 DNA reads TGTGCCAGCAGCCCCTTCCACAGGGGGCTAAGAGGCTACACCTTC. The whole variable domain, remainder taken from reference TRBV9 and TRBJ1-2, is DSGVTQTPKHLITATGQRVTLRCSPRSGDLSVYWYQQSLDQGLQFLIQYYNGEERAKGNILERFSAQQFPDLHSELNLSSLELGDSALYFCASSPFHRGLRGYTFGSGTRLTVV.

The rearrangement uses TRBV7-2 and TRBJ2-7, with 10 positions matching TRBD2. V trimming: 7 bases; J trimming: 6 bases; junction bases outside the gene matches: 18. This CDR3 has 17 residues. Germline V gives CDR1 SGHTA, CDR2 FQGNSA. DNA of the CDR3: TGTGCCAGCACGATAACTAGCGGGGCTCAGACCTTCGGCGAGCAGTACTTC. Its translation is CASTITSGAQTFGEQYF.

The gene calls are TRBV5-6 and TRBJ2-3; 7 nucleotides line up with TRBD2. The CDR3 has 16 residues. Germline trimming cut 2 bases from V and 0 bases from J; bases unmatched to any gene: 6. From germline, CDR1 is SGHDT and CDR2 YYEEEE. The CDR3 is CASSFLTSASTDTQYF. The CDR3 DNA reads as TGTGCCAGCAGCTTCTTAACTAGCGCAAGCACAGATACGCAGTATTTT.

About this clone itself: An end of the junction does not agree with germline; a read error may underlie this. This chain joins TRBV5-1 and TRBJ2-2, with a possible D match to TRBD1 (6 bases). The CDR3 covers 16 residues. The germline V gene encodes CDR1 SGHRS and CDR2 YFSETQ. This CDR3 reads CASNLEGGQNTGELFF. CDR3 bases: TGCGCCAGCAACTTGGAAGGGGGACAAAACACCGGGGAGCTGTTTTTT.

The DNA of the CDR3 is TGTGCCAGCAGCTCTTCCGGCCGGGCAGGGATCAACACTGAAGCTTTCTTT. Protein sequence: CASSSSGRAGINTEAFF. V usage is TRBV7-2 and J usage is TRBJ1-1; a weak D match, TRBD1 (5 bases). The CDR3 sequence is 17 residues long. Trimming stripped 4 bases from V and 2 bases from J, with 20 bases between. In germline, CDR1 is SGHTA, CDR2 FQGNSA.

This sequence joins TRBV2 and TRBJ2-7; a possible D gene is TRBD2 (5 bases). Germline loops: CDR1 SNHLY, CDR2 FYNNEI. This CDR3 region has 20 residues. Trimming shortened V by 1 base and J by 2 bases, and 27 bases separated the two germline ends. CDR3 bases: TGTGCCAGCAGTGAAGAGAGGAGTTGGGCGGGCCCCCTCCTAACCTACGAGCAGTACTTC. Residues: CASSEERSWAGPLLTYEQYF.

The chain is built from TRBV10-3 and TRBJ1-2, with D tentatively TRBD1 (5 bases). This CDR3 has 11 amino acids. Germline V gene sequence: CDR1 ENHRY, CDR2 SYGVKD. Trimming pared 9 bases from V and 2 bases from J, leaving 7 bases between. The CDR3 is CAIRGNYGYTF. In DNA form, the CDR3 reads TGTGCCATTCGGGGGAACTATGGCTACACCTTC.

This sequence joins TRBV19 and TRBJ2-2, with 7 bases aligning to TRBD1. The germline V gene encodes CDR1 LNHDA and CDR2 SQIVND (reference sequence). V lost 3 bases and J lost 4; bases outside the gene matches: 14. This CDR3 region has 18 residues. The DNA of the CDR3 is TGTGCCAGTAGTATGTCCTTTCAGACAGGGTCTACCACCGGGGAGCTGTTTTTT. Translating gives CASSMSFQTGSTTGELFF. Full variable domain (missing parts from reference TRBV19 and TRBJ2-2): DGGITQSPKYLFRKEGQNVTLSCEQNLNHDAMYWYRQDPGQGLRLIYYSQIVNDFQKGDIAEGYSVSREKKESFPLTVTSAQKNPTAFYLCASSMSFQTGSTTGELFFGEGSRLTVL.

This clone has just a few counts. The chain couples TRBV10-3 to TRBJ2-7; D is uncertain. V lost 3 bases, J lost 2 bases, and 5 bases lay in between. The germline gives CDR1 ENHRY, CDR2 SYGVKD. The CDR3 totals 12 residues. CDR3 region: CAISDPTYEQYF. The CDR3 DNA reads TGTGCCATCAGTGACCCCACCTACGAGCAGTACTTC.

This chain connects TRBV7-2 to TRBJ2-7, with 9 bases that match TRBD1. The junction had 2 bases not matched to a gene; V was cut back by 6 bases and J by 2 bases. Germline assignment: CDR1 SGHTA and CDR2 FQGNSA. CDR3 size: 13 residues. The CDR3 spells CASSRDRAYEQYF. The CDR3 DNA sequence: TGTGCCAGCAGTCGGGACAGGGCCTACGAGCAGTACTTC.